The subject of this entry is one T cell receptor (beta chain). This sample stems from a study of blood T cell repertoires in COVID-19. On the study more broadly: Material from acute and convalescent COVID-19 was sourced from the United States, Italy and Spain.

Method: immunoSEQ multiplex PCR; TCRdb's copy keeps in-frame clones and lacks some. The table has about 200,000 clones, approximately 78% seen once. Source material: peripheral blood. This receptor was identified in a woman of 80 years or more with acute or convalescent COVID-19.

The CDR3 bases are TGTGCCAGCAGTGATACAGGGAGCGGTACTGAAGCTTTCTTT. Translation: CASSDTGSGTEAFF. The chain uses TRBV6-1 and TRBJ1-1; TRBD1 is a possible D gene (6 bases). The length of the CDR3 is 14 residues. Trimming removed 3 bases at V and 5 bases at J, with 13 bases between. Per germline, CDR1 MNHNS and CDR2 SASEGT.